Sequencing of this T cell receptor beta chain was carried out in a study of early T cells in non-severe SARS-CoV-2 infection (dated by TCRdb to the early 2020s). In the study overall: Bulk RNA from unsorted whole blood was used for TCR sequencing, so alpha and beta chains could not be paired.

This clonotype was counted ten times or more. The antigen this receptor binds is unknown. No quality values exist for individual bases; no much larger clone is one base distant. Library creation used 5' RACE. For sequencing, a NextSeq 500 was employed. To correct for sequencing error and PCR bias, the TCR library protocol tagged individual cDNA molecules with unique molecular identifiers. Sequencing covered both TCR alpha and beta chains, and within each sample the abundances of alpha and beta sequences were tightly co-correlated. For the original study's pipeline: Decombinator V4 was used to perform V gene, J gene and CDR3 annotation of TCR sequences. TCRs were defined as expanded if a significant change between any two time points was detected under a Poisson model with p below 0.0001. TCR abundances were normalised to the total number of TCRs sequenced in each sample and reported as counts per million. TRAV1-2 paired with TRAJ12, TRAJ20 or TRAJ33 defined MAIT TCRs, while TRAV10 paired with TRAJ18 defined iNKT TCRs. VDJdb, accessed 1 November 2021, was searched for CMV, EBV and SARS-CoV-2 annotated TCRs, excluding TCRs annotated for multiple antigens. In TCRdb, the public reads were trimmed at Q25 with fastp and aligned with MiXCR, with productive beta chains retained. Under each unique CDR3 protein, matching rows form one entry showing the most common genes and DNA. TCRdb's processing, not the authors' own work, is the source of the V and J calls. For this sample there are tens of thousands of distinct CDR3 sequences; approximately 8% appear just once. The top ten hold under 15% of the sample.

The study was a case-control design nested within a healthcare worker cohort in London, UK, with weekly nasopharyngeal swab PCR tests and blood sampling. Healthcare workers were recruited between 23 and 31 March 2020, during the week of the UK lockdown, and were followed weekly for up to about 15 weeks. Results the study describes overall, beyond this receptor: VDJdb matching was skewed toward anti-spike CD8 responses and likely underestimated virus-specific expansions by missing private and CD4 specificities.

According to the germline V gene, CDR1 reads SGHTA and CDR2 reads FQGNSA. The CDR3 numbers 14 residues from cysteine through phenylalanine. Only the CDR3 DNA is retained, 42 bases long and in frame from the first base. V drops 7 bases and J drops 6 bases, leaving 15 bases in between. The V and J genes are TRBV7-2 and TRBJ2-2, with a weak D call of TRBD1 (7 bases match). The starting material was whole blood, obtained at baseline. The source is an adult who was a healthcare worker with PCR-confirmed SARS-CoV-2 infection or an uninfected control (not recorded which). The CDR3 protein: CASTAGGSAGELFF. The nucleotide sequence reads as follows: TGTGCCAGCACCGCAGGGGGGTCAGCCGGGGAGCTGTTTTTT.